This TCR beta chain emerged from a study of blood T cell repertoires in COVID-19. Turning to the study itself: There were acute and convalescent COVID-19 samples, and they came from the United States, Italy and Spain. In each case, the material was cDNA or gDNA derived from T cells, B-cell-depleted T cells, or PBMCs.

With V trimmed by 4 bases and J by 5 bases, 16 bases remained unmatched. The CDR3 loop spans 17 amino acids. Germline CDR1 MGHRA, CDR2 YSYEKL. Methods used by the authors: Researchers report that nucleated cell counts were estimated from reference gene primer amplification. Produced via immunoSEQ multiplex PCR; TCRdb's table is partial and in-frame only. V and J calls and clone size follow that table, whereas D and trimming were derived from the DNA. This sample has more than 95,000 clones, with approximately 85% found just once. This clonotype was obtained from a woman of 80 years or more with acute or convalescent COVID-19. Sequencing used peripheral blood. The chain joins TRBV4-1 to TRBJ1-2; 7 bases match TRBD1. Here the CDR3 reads CASSPVELTGELYGYTF. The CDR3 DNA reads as TGCGCCAGCAGCCCTGTAGAGCTAACAGGGGAGTTATATGGCTACACCTTC.